A single sample is the source of the 8 T cell receptor beta chains below, sequenced in a study of response to subunit inactivated influenza vaccine. TCRdb redid the calling of the RT-PCR reads with MiXCR, one entry per CDR3 protein. The repertoire has 650,000 to 850,000 distinct CDR3 sequences, roughly 14% of them found once; the top ten carry 5.5% to 8%. Specimen: PBMCs from blood, collected less than 15 days before vaccination. The receptors derive from a man between 50 and 59 years old who received an inactivated influenza vaccine.

This chain uses TRBV11-2 with TRBJ2-3; tentatively, D is TRBD1 (5 bases). CDR1 is SGHAT and CDR2 is FQNNGV in the germline V gene. Trimming shortened V by 3 bases and J by 3 bases, and 22 bases separated the two germline ends. This CDR3 is 18 amino acids long. In nucleotides, the CDR3 is TGTGCCAGCAGCTTCCCCCGGCGTGGGGCGACGAGAACAGATACGCAGTATTTT. This codes for CASSFPRRGATRTDTQYF. Using reference TRBV11-2 and TRBJ2-3 for the parts outside the CDR3, the full variable domain is EAGVAQSPRYKIIEKRQSVAFWCNPISGHATLYWYQQILGQGPKLLIQFQNNGVVDDSQLPKDRFSAERLKGVDSTLKIQPAKLEDSAVYLCASSFPRRGATRTDTQYFGPGTRLTVL.

This clonotype was counted many times. The chain joins TRBV25-1 to TRBJ1-2; D remains ambiguous. The CDR3 loop spans 11 amino acids. V was clipped by 9 bases and J by 5 bases, with 10 bases between them. Germline CDR1 reads MGHDK; CDR2 reads SYGVNS. The CDR3 bases are TGTGCCAGTACAACGGGATATGGCTACACCTTC. Its translation is CASTTGYGYTF.

This clonotype occurred a few times. This sequence joins TRBV18 and TRBJ2-7; D is perhaps TRBD2 (5 bases). The CDR3 extends over 16 amino acids. V lost 0 bases, J lost 5 bases, and 17 bases lay in between. Germline V gene sequence: CDR1 KGHSH, CDR2 LQKENI. The CDR3 here is CASSPPSMSSRHEQYF. CDR3 nucleotide sequence: TGTGCCAGCTCACCACCGTCAATGTCTAGCAGACACGAGCAGTACTTC.

This clonotype has a handful of counts. The chain links TRBV7-6 to TRBJ2-5; unclear D gene. Trimming pared 2 bases from V and 7 bases from J, leaving 17 bases between. The CDR3 is made up of 15 amino acids. Germline V gene lookup returns CDR1 SGHVS and CDR2 FNYEAQ. CDR3 bases: TGTGCCAGCAGCTTAAATCAGGTCCCCGTAGGGACCCAGTACTTC. Residues: CASSLNQVPVGTQYF.

The rearrangement joins TRBV29-1 to TRBJ2-2; D not certain. CDR1 is SQVTM and CDR2 is ANQGSEA in the germline V gene. The germline V and J ends were trimmed by 7 bases and 1 base, with 13 bases remaining between them. The CDR3 covers 14 residues. CDR3 nucleotides: TGCAGCGGGCGTGTGAACTTGAACACCGGGGAGCTGTTTTTT. This gives the protein CSGRVNLNTGELFF.

The CDR3: CASSQDPHRRYGYTF. In DNA, the CDR3 is TGTGCCTCCTCCCAAGATCCCCACCGACGGTATGGCTACACCTTC. This chain uses TRBV3-1 with TRBJ1-2, with no clear D. CDR1 and CDR2 (germline): LGHDT, YNNKEL (reference sequence). Trimming stripped 11 bases from V and 5 bases from J, with 24 bases between. This CDR3 has 15 amino acids.

The DNA of the CDR3 is TGTGCCTGGAGCGGGGACGGCTTTCCTAATCAGCCCCAGCATTTT. It specifies CAWSGDGFPNQPQHF. The J gene is TRBJ1-5, the V gene TRBV30; D is possibly TRBD1 (5 bases). Germline assignment: CDR1 GTSNPN and CDR2 SVGIG (reference sequence). With 3 bases removed from V and 4 bases from J, the gap between germline ends came to 16 bases. This CDR3 has 15 amino acids.

The chain combines TRBV30 with TRBJ2-5; TRBD1 aligns across 8 bases. Germline trimming cut 7 bases from V and 2 bases from J; bases unmatched to any gene: 3. Germline lookup yields CDR1 GTSNPN and CDR2 SVGIG (reference sequence). The CDR3 runs 12 residues. The CDR3 coding sequence is TGTGCCTACGACAGGGGACAAGAGACCCAGTACTTC. Its protein product is CAYDRGQETQYF.